The sequence of this T cell receptor beta chain was determined in a study of blood T cell repertoires in COVID-19 (dated by TCRdb to the early 2020s). Some background on the complete study: Collaborator samples came from the United States, Italy and Spain and covered acute and convalescent phases of COVID-19. The repertoires were released in a freely available public database meant as a resource for research on the immune response to SARS-CoV-2. The samples were drawn from two sources: the first 160 participants of the ongoing ImmuneRACE study, and fewer than 1,500 subjects contributed by 6 global collaborators. Subjects who had been exposed to COVID-19, were actively infected with it, or had recovered from it provided the deeply sampled blood TCRbeta repertoires that made up the dataset. Sample metadata almost always included a de-identified subject ID, COVID-19 status, age in years and sex. The prospective study material was composed of cDNA or gDNA derived from T cells, B-cell-depleted T cells, or PBMCs. Where available, HLA class I and class II types were taken from metadata supplied by the sample provider and were not determined by assay-based typing.

What the research found in general, with its limitations: The amount of clinical and demographic metadata varied by source and participant and was provided uncurated.

From the cysteine up to the phenylalanine, the CDR3 has a length of 15 residues. Only the CDR3 part of the read is kept: 45 bases, read in frame from the first base. CDR1 and CDR2 were assigned from the germline V gene as SNHLY and FYNNEI. Unmatched junction bases come to 1, with V trimmed by 6 bases and J by 0 bases. In the prospective study, participants were 18 to 89 years old, resided in about two dozen geographic areas of the United States, and were enrolled through a virtual design. In the prospective study, participants were assigned to cohorts based on the clinical history participants reported in a screening survey and a study questionnaire. ImmuneRACE Cohort 3 recovered participants were defined by two consecutive negative NP/OP PCR tests, healthcare professional clearance, or symptom resolution. Mobile phlebotomists in the prospective study collected whole blood, serum and a nasopharyngeal or oropharyngeal swab from every participant. Over a roughly two-month period, participants in the prospective study had the option of providing additional blood draws and questionnaires. Before DNA extraction, prospective study blood samples were shipped either frozen or at room temperature.

TCRbeta CDR3 regions were amplified from genomic DNA by means of the immunoSEQ Assay, a bias-controlled multiplex PCR. Per the source publication's procedure: The number of nucleated cells in each sample was estimated by amplification of reference gene primers within the assay. Sequence reads were collapsed and filtered to measure the absolute abundance of every unique TCRbeta CDR3 rearrangement. For each sample, productive Simpson clonality was calculated as the square root of Simpson's diversity index over productive rearrangements. TCRdb provides this immuneACCESS table in a form limited to in-frame rearrangements. Some clones are lacking; in checked studies, under half of them reflect an unresolved V gene, and why the rest are absent is not known. From that table come the V and J calls and clone size; the DNA was used to work out D and trimming. This sample holds roughly 500,000 clones; approximately 88% were observed only once. The ten largest clones take up 1.5% to 2% of the sample.

Concerning this clone: The antigen it binds to is not known. No much larger clone exists at a distance of one base, and base qualities are not known.

The TCR originated in a woman in her thirties or forties who had recovered from COVID-19. The sequence joins TRBV2 to TRBJ2-2; TRBD1 agrees with 10 junctional bases. The sequenced sample consisted of PBMCs or T cells enriched from blood (not recorded which). The CDR3 region has the sequence CASSGQGANTGELFF. Read as DNA, the sequence is TGTGCCAGCAGCGGACAGGGGGCGAACACCGGGGAGCTGTTTTTT.